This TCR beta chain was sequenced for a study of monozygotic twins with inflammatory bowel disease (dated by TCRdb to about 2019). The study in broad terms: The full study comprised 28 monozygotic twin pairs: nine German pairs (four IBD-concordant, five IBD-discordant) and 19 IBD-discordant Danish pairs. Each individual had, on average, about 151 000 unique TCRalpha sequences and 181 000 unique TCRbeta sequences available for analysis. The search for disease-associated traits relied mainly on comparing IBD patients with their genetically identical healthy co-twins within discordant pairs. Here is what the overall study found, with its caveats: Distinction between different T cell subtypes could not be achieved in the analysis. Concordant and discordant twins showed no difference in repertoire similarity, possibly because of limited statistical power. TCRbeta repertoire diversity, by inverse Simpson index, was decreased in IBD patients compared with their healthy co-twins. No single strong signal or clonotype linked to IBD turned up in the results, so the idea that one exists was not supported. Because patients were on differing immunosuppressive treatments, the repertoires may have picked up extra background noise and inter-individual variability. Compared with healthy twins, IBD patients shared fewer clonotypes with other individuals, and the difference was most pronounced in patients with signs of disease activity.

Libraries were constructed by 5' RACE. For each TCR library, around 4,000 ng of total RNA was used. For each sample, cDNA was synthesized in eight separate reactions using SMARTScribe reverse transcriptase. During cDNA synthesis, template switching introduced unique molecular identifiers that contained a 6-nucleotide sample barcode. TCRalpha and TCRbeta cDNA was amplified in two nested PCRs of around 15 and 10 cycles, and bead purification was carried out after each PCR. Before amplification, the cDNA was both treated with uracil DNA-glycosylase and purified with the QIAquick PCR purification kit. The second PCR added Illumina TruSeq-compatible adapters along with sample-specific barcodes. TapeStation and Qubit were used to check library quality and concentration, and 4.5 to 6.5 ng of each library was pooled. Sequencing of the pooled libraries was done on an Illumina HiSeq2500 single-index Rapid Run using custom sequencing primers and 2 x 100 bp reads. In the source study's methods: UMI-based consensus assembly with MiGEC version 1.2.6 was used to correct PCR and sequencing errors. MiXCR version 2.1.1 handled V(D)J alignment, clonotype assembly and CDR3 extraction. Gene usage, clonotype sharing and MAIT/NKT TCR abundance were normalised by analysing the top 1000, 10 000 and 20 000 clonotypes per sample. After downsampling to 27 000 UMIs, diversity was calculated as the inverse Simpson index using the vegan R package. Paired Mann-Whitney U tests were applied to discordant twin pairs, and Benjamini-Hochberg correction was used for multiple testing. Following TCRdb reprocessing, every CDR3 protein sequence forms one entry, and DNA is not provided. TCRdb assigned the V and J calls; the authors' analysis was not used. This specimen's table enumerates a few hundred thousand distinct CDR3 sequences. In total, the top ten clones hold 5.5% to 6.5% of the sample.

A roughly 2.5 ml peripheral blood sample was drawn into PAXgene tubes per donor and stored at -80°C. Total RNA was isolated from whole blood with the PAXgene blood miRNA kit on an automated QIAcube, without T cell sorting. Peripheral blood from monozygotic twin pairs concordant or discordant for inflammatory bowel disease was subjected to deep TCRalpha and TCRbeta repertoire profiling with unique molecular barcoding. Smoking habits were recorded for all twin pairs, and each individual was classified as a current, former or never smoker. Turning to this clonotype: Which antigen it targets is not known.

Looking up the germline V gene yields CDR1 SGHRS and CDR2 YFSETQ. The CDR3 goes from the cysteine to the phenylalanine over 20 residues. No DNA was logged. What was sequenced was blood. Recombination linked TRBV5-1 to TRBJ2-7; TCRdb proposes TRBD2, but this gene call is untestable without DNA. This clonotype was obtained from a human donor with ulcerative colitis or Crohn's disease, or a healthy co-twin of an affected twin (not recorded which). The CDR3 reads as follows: CASSTQPGTSGSRGSYEQYF.